These 5 T cell receptor beta chains were all obtained from the same sample, sequenced in a study of ipilimumab plus nivolumab after autologous stem cell transplantation. Assay used: immunoSEQ multiplex PCR; TCRdb lists only in-frame clones, some missing. The data show 10,000 or so clones, about 70% seen once. The material sequenced was PBMCs, taken in a trial of ipilimumab plus nivolumab as post-transplant consolidation. The receptors shown here come from a male donor with diffuse large B-cell lymphoma.

DNA of the CDR3: TGTGCCAGCAGCCCCCTGAACGAGCAGTACTTC. Residues: CASSPLNEQYF. V gene TRBV7-2 combines with J gene TRBJ2-7, with D hard to call. CDR3 length: 11 residues. The germline V gene has CDR1 SGHTA and CDR2 FQGNSA. The V and J ends lost 5 bases and 5 bases respectively, with 7 bases between them.

This clone has just one count. The V and J genes are TRBV19 and TRBJ1-4; TRBD1 matches at 7 bases. V lost 5 bases to trimming and J lost 4 bases; unmatched junction nucleotides: 7. Germline CDR1 and CDR2: LNHDA and SQIVND (reference sequence). The CDR3 loop spans 15 amino acids. CDR3 in amino acids: CASSARTGLNEKLFF. As DNA, the CDR3 is TGTGCCAGTAGTGCGAGGACAGGACTTAATGAAAAACTGTTTTTT.

The rearrangement uses TRBV14 and TRBJ2-3; 10 bases match TRBD2. The germline gives CDR1 SGHDN, CDR2 FVKESK. The trim removed 0 bases at V and 3 bases at J, leaving 6 bases unmatched. This CDR3 region has 17 residues. The CDR3 reads CASSQDHPSGSTDTQYF. CDR3 nucleotide sequence: TGTGCCAGCAGCCAAGATCACCCTAGCGGGAGTACAGATACGCAGTATTTT.

This chain joins TRBV6-7 and TRBJ2-3, with 12 bases fitting TRBD2. TRBV6-7 is sorted into the ORF group, with uncertain function. The trim removed 5 bases at V and 4 bases at J, leaving 4 bases unmatched. The CDR3 length is 15 residues. Here the CDR3 reads CASSTLAGGADTQYF. For the CDR3, the DNA is TGTGCCAGCAGTACACTAGCGGGGGGCGCAGATACGCAGTATTTT.

This chain uses TRBV19 with TRBJ1-4, with TRBD1 matching 9 bases. Unmatched junction bases numbered 12, after V lost 10 bases and J lost 0 bases. Germline CDR1 LNHDA, CDR2 SQIVND (reference sequence). The CDR3 is 17 residues long. This CDR3 is CATTPGQGFATNEKLFF. The CDR3 DNA follows: TGTGCCACTACCCCGGGACAGGGCTTTGCAACTAATGAAAAACTGTTTTTT.